This TCR beta chain was sequenced for a study of T-cell memory formation after mild COVID-19. Study details: The study found TCR clusters largely donor specific. Study outcomes and limitations: The second-wave clones peaking on day 37 were not confirmed as SARS-CoV-2-specific.

V was clipped by 5 bases and J by 11 bases, with 15 bases between them. The germline V gene encodes CDR1 SGHTA and CDR2 FQGTGA. The CDR3 sequence is 12 residues long. Each CDR3 protein is one row after TCRdb ran MiXCR on the 5' RACE reads. The sample lists 350,000 or so distinct CDR3 sequences; around 20% were seen once. This clonotype came up a few times. Antigen unknown. Input material: PBMCs or a T cell subset sorted from them (not recorded which). The chain joins TRBV7-3 to TRBJ1-2, with D hard to call. This TCR derives from a young man who had mild COVID-19 (a few samples of this study predate the infection). Cell type and time point are not known. The CDR3 DNA follows: TGTGCCAGCAGCCCTGGACGGATGGCGTACACCTTC. Translated, it gives CASSPGRMAYTF.